One sample yielded the 3 T cell receptor beta chains listed below, sequenced in a study of early T cells in non-severe SARS-CoV-2 infection. From the 5' RACE reads, TCRdb called clonotypes with MiXCR, one entry per CDR3 protein. The sample lists roughly 75,000 distinct CDR3 sequences; over 9% were seen once. Sequencing was performed on whole blood. Every receptor here comes from an adult who was a healthcare worker with PCR-confirmed SARS-CoV-2 infection or an uninfected control (not recorded which).

The gene calls are TRBV19 and TRBJ2-5, with D perhaps being TRBD1 or TRBD2 (6 bases each). Trimming left V 5 bases short and J 4 bases short, with 11 bases between. The CDR3 loop spans 13 amino acids. The germline V gene has CDR1 LNHDA and CDR2 SQIVND (reference sequence). The CDR3 DNA reads TGTGCCAGTAGTTTGGGGGGCACAGAGACCCAGTACTTC. It codes for CASSLGGTETQYF.

This clonotype occurred many times. The rearrangement links TRBV7-9 to TRBJ2-1; D not resolved. The V end was cut by 1 base, the J end by 1 base, with 5 bases between. The CDR3 is 14 amino acids. Germline CDR1 and CDR2: SEHNR and FQNEAQ (reference sequence). The CDR3: CASSLGFSYNEQFF. In DNA form, the CDR3 reads TGTGCCAGCAGCTTAGGCTTTTCCTACAATGAGCAGTTCTTC.

The genes are TRBV6-6 and TRBJ2-7, with 7 bases matching TRBD1. The germline V gene has CDR1 MNHNY and CDR2 SVGAGI (reference sequence). This CDR3 has 13 amino acids. The trim removed 6 bases at V and 3 bases at J, leaving 5 bases unmatched. CDR3 nucleotide sequence: TGTGCCAGCAGCGATAGGGGGCACTACGAGCAGTACTTC. It specifies CASSDRGHYEQYF.